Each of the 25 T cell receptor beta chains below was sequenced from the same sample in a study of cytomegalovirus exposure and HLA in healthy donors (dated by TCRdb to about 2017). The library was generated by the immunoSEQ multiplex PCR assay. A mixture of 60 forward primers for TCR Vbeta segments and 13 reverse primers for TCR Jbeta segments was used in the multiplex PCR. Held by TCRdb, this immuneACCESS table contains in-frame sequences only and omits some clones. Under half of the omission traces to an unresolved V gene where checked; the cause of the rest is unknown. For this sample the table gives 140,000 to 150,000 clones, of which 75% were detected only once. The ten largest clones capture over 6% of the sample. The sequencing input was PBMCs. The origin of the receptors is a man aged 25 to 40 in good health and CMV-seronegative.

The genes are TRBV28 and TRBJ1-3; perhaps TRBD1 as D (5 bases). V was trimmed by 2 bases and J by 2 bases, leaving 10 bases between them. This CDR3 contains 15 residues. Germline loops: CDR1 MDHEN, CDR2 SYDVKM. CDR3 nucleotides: TGTGCCAGCAGTTTAATAGGGGCCGCTGGAAACACCATATATTTT. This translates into CASSLIGAAGNTIYF.

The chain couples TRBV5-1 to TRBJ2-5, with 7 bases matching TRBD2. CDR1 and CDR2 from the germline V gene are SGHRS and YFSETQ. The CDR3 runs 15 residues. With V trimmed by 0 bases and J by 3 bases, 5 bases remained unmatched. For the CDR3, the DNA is TGCGCCAGCAGCTTGGTACCGAGCGGGAAAGAGACCCAGTACTTC. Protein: CASSLVPSGKETQYF.

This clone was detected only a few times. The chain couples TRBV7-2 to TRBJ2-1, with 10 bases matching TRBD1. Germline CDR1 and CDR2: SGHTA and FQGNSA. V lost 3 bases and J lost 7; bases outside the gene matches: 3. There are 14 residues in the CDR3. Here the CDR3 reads CASSFRDRGNEQFF. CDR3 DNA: TGTGCCAGCAGCTTCAGGGACAGGGGTAATGAGCAGTTCTTC.

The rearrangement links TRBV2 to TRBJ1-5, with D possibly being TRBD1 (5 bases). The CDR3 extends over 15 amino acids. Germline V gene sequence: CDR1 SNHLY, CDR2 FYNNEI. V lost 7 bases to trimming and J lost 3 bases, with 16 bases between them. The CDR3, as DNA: TGTGCCAGCAAGCGGGGCACTGAGTCCAATCAGCCCCAGCATTTT. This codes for CASKRGTESNQPQHF.

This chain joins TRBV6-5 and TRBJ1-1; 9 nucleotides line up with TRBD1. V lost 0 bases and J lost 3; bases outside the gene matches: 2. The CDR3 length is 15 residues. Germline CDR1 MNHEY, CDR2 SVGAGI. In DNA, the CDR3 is TGTGCCAGCAGTTACTCGACAGGGGGTCACACTGAAGCTTTCTTT. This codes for CASSYSTGGHTEAFF.

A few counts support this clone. CDR3 loop: CASSQDGQATDTQYF. In DNA, the CDR3 is TGCGCCAGCAGCCAAGATGGTCAGGCCACAGATACGCAGTATTTT. The chain links TRBV4-1 to TRBJ2-3; D gene ambiguous. In germline, CDR1 is MGHRA, CDR2 YSYEKL. The V end was cut by 0 bases, the J end by 2 bases, with 9 bases between. CDR3 length: 15 residues.

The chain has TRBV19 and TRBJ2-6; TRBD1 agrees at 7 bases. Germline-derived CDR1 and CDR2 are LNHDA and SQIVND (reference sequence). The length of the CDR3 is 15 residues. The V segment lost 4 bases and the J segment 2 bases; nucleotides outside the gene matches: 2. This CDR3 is CASSTTGTGANVLTF. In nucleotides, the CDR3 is TGTGCCAGTAGTACGACAGGGACTGGGGCCAACGTCCTGACTTTC.

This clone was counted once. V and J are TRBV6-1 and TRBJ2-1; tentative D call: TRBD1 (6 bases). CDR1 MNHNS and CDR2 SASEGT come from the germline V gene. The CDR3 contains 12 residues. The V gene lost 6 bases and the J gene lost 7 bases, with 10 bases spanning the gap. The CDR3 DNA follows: TGTGCCAGCAGCAGGGGTTGGAATGAGCAGTTCTTC. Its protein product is CASSRGWNEQFF.

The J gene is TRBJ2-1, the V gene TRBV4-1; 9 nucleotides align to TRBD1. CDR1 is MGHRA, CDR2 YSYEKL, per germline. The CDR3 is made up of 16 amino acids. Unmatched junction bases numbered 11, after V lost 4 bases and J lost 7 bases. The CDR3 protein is CASSPPAGTGSNEQFF. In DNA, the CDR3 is TGCGCCAGCAGCCCCCCCGCCGGGACAGGGTCGAATGAGCAGTTCTTC.

For the CDR3, the DNA is TGTGCCAGCAGTTTATTACAGGCGACCCAGTACTTC. Its protein product is CASSLLQATQYF. The rearrangement uses TRBV28 and TRBJ2-5, with a possible D match to TRBD1 (5 bases). Germline V lookup: CDR1 MDHEN, CDR2 SYDVKM. The CDR3 has 12 residues. V lost 1 base and J 7 bases, leaving 7 bases between the germline ends.

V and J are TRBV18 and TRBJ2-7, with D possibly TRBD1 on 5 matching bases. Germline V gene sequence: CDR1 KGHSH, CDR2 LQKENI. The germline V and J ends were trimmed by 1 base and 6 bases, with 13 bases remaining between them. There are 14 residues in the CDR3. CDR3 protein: CASSPLREGAEQYF. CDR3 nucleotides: TGTGCCAGCTCACCACTCAGGGAAGGCGCCGAGCAGTACTTC. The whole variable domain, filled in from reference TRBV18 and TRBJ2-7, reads NAGVMQNPRHLVRRRGQEARLRCSPMKGHSHVYWYRQLPEEGLKFMVYLQKENIIDESGMPKERFSAEFPKEGPSILRIQQVVRGDSAAYFCASSPLREGAEQYFGPGTRLTVT.

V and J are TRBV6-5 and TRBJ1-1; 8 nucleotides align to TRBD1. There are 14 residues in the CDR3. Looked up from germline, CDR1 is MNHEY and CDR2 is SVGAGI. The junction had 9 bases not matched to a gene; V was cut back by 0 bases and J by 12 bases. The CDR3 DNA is TGTGCCAGCAGTTACTCAGGGACAGGCCGAGCGACTTTCTTT. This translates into CASSYSGTGRATFF.

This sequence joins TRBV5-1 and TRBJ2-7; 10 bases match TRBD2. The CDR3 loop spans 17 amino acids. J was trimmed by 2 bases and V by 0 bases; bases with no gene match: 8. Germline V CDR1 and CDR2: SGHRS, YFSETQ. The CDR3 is CASSLEIAGGLTYEQYF. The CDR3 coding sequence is TGCGCCAGCAGCTTGGAAATAGCGGGGGGCCTCACCTACGAGCAGTACTTC.

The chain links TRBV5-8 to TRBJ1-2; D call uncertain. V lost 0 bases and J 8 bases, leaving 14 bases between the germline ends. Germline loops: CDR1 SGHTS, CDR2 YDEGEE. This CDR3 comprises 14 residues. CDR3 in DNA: TGTGCCAGCAGCTTGGACCAGGCCAGCCGGGGCTACACCTTC. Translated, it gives CASSLDQASRGYTF.

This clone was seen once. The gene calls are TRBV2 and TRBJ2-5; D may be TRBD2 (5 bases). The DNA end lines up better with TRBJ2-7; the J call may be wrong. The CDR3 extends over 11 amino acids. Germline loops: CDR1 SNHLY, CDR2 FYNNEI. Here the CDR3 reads CASGSSYEQYF. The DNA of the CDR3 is TGTGCCAGCGGGAGCTCCTACGAGCAGTACTTC.

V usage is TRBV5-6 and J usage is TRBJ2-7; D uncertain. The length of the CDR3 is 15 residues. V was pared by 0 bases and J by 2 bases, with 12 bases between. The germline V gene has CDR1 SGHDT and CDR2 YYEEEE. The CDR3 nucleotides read TGTGCCAGCAGCTTGGCCCCACTGATAGCCTACGAGCAGTACTTC. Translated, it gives CASSLAPLIAYEQYF.

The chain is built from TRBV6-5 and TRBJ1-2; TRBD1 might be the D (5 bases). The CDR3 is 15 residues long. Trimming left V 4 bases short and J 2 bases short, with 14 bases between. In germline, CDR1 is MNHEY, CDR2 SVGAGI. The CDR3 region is CASSFSEGKNYGYTF. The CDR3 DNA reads TGTGCCAGCAGTTTCTCGGAGGGGAAAAACTATGGCTACACCTTC.

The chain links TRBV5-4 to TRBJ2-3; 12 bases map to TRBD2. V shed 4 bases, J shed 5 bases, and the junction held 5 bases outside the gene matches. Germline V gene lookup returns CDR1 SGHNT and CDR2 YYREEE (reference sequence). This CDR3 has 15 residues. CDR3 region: CASSPTSGGKDTQYF. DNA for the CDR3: TGTGCCAGCAGCCCCACTAGCGGGGGGAAAGATACGCAGTATTTT.

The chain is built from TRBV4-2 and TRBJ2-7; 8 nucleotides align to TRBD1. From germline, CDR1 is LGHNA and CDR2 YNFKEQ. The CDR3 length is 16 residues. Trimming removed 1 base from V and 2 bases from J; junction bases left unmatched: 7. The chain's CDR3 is CASSQAWTGWTYEQYF. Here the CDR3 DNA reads TGTGCCAGCAGCCAAGCCTGGACAGGGTGGACCTACGAGCAGTACTTC.

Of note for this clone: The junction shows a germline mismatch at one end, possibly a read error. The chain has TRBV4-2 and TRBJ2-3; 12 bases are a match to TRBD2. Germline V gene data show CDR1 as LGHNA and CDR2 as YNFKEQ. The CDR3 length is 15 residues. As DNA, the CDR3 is TGTGCCAGCAGCCAATCTAGCGGGGGGGCGGATACGCGGTATTTT. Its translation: CASSQSSGGADTRYF.

The CDR3 spells CASSLRGGAGPYEQYF. The CDR3 DNA sequence: TGTGCCAGCAGTTTAAGGGGGGGTGCGGGCCCCTACGAGCAGTACTTC. The genes are TRBV27 and TRBJ2-7; TRBD2 might be the D (7 bases). There are 16 residues in the CDR3. V was clipped by 2 bases and J by 2 bases, with 16 bases between them. Per germline, CDR1 MNHEY and CDR2 SMNVEV (reference sequence).

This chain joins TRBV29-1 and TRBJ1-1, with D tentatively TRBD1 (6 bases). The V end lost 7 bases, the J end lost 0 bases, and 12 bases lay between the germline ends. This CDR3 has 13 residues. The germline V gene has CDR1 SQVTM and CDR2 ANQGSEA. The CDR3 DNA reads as TGCAGCGCACGACAGGACTTGAACACTGAAGCTTTCTTT. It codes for CSARQDLNTEAFF.

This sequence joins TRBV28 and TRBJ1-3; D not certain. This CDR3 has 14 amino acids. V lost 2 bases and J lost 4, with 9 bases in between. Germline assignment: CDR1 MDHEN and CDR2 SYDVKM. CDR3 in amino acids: CASSLEGTGNTIYF. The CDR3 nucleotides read TGTGCCAGCAGTTTAGAGGGAACGGGAAACACCATATATTTT. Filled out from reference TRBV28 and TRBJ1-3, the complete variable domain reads DVKVTQSSRYLVKRTGEKVFLECVQDMDHENMFWYRQDPGLGLRLIYFSYDVKMKEKGDIPEGYSVSREKKERFSLILESASTNQTSMYLCASSLEGTGNTIYFGEGSWLTVV.

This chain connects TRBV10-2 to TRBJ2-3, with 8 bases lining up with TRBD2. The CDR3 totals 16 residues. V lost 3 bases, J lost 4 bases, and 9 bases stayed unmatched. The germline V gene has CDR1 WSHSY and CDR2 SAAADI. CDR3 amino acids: CASSDERELEPDTQYF. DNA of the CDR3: TGCGCCAGCAGTGATGAGCGGGAGTTGGAGCCAGATACGCAGTATTTT.

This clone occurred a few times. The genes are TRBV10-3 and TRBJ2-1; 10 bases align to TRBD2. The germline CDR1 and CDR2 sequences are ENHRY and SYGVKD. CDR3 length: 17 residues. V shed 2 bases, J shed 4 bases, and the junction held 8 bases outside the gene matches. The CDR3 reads CAISERQSGREYNEQFF. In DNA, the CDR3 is TGTGCCATCAGTGAGAGACAAAGCGGGAGGGAGTACAATGAGCAGTTCTTC.